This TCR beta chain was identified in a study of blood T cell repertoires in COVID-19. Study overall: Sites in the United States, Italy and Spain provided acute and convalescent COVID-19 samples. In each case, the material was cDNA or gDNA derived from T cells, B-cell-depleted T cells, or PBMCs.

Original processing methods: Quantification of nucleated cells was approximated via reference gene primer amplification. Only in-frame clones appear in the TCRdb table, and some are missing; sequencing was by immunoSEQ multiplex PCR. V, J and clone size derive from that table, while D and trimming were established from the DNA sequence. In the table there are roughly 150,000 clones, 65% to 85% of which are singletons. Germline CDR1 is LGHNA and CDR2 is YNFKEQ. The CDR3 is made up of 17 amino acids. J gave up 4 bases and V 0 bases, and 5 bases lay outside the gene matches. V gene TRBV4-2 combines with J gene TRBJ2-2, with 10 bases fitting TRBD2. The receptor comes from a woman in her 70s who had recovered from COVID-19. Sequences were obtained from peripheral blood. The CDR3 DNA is TGTGCCAGCAGCCAAGATCTTAGCGGGGGGAGCACCGGGGAGCTGTTTTTT. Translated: CASSQDLSGGSTGELFF.